The entry below gives a single T cell receptor beta chain sequence along with its context. The antigen is not known. The data stem from a study of T cell responses to AZD1222 COVID-19 vaccine. Findings of the study overall: Baseline serostatus was positive in only six AZD1222 recipients. Reports indicate that nearly half of spike-specific TCRs are directed at unmutated variant regions. In all cases, repertoires were sampled only after the peak T cell response.

V lost 6 bases, J lost 5 bases, and 23 bases lay in between. CDR3 length: 18 residues. Germline V gene data show CDR1 as MNHEY and CDR2 as SMNVEV (reference sequence). Produced via immunoSEQ multiplex PCR; TCRdb's table is partial and in-frame only. Among 140,000 to 150,000 clones listed, 91% were seen once. The sample consisted of peripheral blood, taken 28 days after the second AZD1222 dose. The sequence was obtained from an adult who received the AZD1222 COVID-19 vaccine. The gene calls are TRBV27 and TRBJ1-6; D may be TRBD1 (6 bases). The CDR3 protein is CASSPTGILGGNNSPLHF. In DNA, the CDR3 is TGTGCCAGCAGCCCGACGGGAATTCTAGGGGGAAATAATTCACCCCTCCACTTT.